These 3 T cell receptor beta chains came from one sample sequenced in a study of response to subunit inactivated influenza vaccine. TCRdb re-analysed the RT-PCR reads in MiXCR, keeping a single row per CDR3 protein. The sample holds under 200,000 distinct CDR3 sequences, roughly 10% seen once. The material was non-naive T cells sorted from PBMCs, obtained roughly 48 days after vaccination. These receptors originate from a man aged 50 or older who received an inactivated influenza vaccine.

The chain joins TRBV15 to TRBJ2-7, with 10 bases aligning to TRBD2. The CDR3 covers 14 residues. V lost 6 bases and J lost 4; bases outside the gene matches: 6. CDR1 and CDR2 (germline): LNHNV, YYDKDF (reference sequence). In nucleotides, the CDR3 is TGTGCCACCAGTCCAAGGACTAGCGGTTACGAGCAGTACTTC. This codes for CATSPRTSGYEQYF.

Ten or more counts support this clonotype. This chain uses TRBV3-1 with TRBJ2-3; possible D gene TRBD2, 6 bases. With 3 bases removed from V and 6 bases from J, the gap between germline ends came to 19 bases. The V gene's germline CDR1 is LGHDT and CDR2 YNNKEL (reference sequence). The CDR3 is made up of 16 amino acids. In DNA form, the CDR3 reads TGTGCCAGCAGCCAGAAAGGGAGCGGGCGTTCGGATACGCAGTATTTT. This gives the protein CASSQKGSGRSDTQYF.

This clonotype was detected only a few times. The chain's CDR3 is CSALGPSGGYTGELFF. CDR3 DNA: TGCAGTGCTCTAGGGCCCAGCGGGGGTTACACCGGGGAGCTGTTTTTT. The chain couples TRBV20-1 to TRBJ2-2, with 8 nucleotides matching TRBD2. The CDR3 sequence is 16 residues long. From germline, CDR1 is DFQATT and CDR2 SNEGSKA (reference sequence). V trimming: 5 bases; J trimming: 3 bases; junction bases outside the gene matches: 11.